A single sample gave rise to the 7 T cell receptor beta chains below, sequenced in a study of shared T cell receptors in the human thymus. The protocol was immunoSEQ multiplex PCR, while the TCRdb copy is restricted to in-frame clones and leaves out a portion. The sample shows roughly 560,000 clones, around 78% of them seen only once. The same sample was also used in a study of human thymus T cells.

The sample comprised thymocytes. These receptors all stem from a boy younger than two with a congenital heart defect.

The V gene is TRBV6-5, the J gene TRBJ2-7; 9 nucleotides line up with TRBD1. CDR1 is MNHEY, CDR2 SVGAGI, per germline. The CDR3 has 16 residues. V was pared by 4 bases and J by 6 bases, with 13 bases of the junction left unmatched. CDR3 amino acids: CASSSDPDRGQGEQYF. The CDR3 DNA reads as TGTGCCAGCAGTTCCGATCCGGACAGGGGCCAGGGCGAGCAGTACTTC.

This clone was detected a few times. The V gene is TRBV6-1, the J gene TRBJ2-5; the match to TRBD2 covers 12 bases. CDR1 is MNHNS and CDR2 is SASEGT in the germline V gene. V gave up 0 bases and J gave up 4 bases; unmatched junction bases: 6. The CDR3 is 17 residues long. CDR3 in DNA: TGTGCCAGCAGTGAAGCGGAGCCGGGACTAGCGGGAGAGACCCAGTACTTC. Translation: CASSEAEPGLAGETQYF.

This chain uses TRBV5-1 with TRBJ2-1; the match to TRBD2 covers 9 bases. This CDR3 has 15 residues. The V and J ends lost 4 bases and 9 bases, in that order; junction bases with no gene match: 11. Germline-derived CDR1 and CDR2 are SGHRS and YFSETQ. In nucleotides, the CDR3 is TGCGCCAGCAGCCCTGTGGGGACTAGCCTACGTGAGCAGTTCTTC. It specifies CASSPVGTSLREQFF.

This sequence joins TRBV2 and TRBJ2-1, with TRBD2 matching 8 bases. V lost 8 bases, J lost 6 bases, and 9 bases stayed unmatched. The CDR3 covers 14 residues. Per the germline V gene, CDR1 is SNHLY and CDR2 is FYNNEI. CDR3 sequence: CASVGTRRPNEQFF. The CDR3 coding sequence is TGTGCCAGCGTCGGGACTAGGAGGCCCAATGAGCAGTTCTTC. The full variable domain, completed using reference TRBV2 and TRBJ2-1, is EPEVTQTPSHQVTQMGQEVILRCVPISNHLYFYWYRQILGQKVEFLVSFYNNEISEKSEIFDDQFSVERPDGSNFTLKIRSTKLEDSAMYFCASVGTRRPNEQFFGPGTRLTVL.

This chain joins TRBV27 and TRBJ2-1; D perhaps matches TRBD2 (6 bases). V lost 3 bases to trimming and J lost 4 bases, with 10 bases between them. In germline, CDR1 is MNHEY, CDR2 SMNVEV (reference sequence). This CDR3 spans 14 amino acids. The chain's CDR3 is CASSLGGPYNEQFF. The CDR3 DNA is TGTGCCAGCAGTTTGGGGGGACCGTACAATGAGCAGTTCTTC.

In this sample, this clone turned up a few times. J is TRBJ2-1 and V is TRBV18; D possibly corresponds to TRBD2 (6 bases). CDR3 length equals 15 residues. Deletions cut 5 bases from V and 0 bases from J, with 11 bases between. The germline gives CDR1 KGHSH, CDR2 LQKENI. The CDR3 region is CASSAGLSSYNEQFF. The CDR3 DNA reads as TGTGCCAGCTCAGCGGGATTGAGCTCCTACAATGAGCAGTTCTTC.

V usage is TRBV5-1 and J usage is TRBJ2-7; 7 nucleotides match TRBD1. Germline trimming cut 4 bases from V and 7 bases from J; bases unmatched to any gene: 8. There are 13 residues in the CDR3. Germline V gives CDR1 SGHRS, CDR2 YFSETQ. CDR3 in DNA: TGCGCCAGCAGCGATCCGGGACAGATAGAGCAGTACTTC. This gives the protein CASSDPGQIEQYF.